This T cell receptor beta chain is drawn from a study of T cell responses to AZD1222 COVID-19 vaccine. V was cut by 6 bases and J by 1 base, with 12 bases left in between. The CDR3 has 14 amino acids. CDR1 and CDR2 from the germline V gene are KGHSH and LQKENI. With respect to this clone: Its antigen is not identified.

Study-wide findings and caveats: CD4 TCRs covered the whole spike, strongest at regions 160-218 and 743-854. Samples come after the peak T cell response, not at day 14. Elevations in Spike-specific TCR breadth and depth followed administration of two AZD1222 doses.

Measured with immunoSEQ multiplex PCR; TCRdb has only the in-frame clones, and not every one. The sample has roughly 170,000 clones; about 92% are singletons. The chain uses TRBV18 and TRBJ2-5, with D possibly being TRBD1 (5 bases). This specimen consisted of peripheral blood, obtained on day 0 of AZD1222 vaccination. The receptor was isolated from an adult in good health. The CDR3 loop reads CASSSGPRQETQYF. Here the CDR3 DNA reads TGTGCCAGCTCCTCAGGGCCACGCCAAGAGACCCAGTACTTC.